The 10 T cell receptor beta chains given below trace back to one sample, sequenced in a study of blood T cells in healthy people across ages (dated by TCRdb to 2013 to 2016). The protocol used for the library was 5' RACE. TCRdb records Illumina HiSeq 2500 as the sequencer. The second PCR ran for roughly 7 to 11 cycles and used a J-beta primer mix along with a sample-barcoded 5' primer. Through fastp at Q25 and MiXCR, TCRdb rebuilt clones from the public reads, retaining in-frame beta chains. Rows merge per CDR3 protein into single entries with the most common DNA and genes. The sample records 600,000 or so distinct CDR3 sequences, roughly 30% of which are singletons. Approximately 15% of the sample rests with the top ten. Sequenced input: blood. The receptor set was obtained from a woman of 80 years or more in good health.

This clonotype turned up a few times. The chain links TRBV3-1 to TRBJ2-2; D tentatively reads TRBD1 or TRBD2 (5 bases each). CDR1 is LGHDT and CDR2 is YNNKEL in the germline V gene (reference sequence). The CDR3 sequence is 16 residues long. V lost 0 bases to trimming and J lost 0 bases, with 8 bases between them. CDR3 residues: CASSQERGANTGELFF. Here the CDR3 DNA reads TGTGCCAGCAGCCAAGAGCGAGGGGCGAACACCGGGGAGCTGTTTTTT.

Comment on this clonotype: This sequence may be a read error, since a much larger clone differs from it by one base. The rearrangement links TRBV29-1 to TRBJ1-1; D ambiguous. The germline V gene encodes CDR1 SQVTM and CDR2 ANQGSEA. This CDR3 contains 13 residues. The CDR3 DNA follows: TGCAGCGCTGAAATCAGTGATAACACTGAAGCTTTCTTT. Its protein is CSAEISDNTEAFF.

The chain has TRBV7-2 and TRBJ2-3; 7 nucleotides line up with TRBD2. Germline CDR1 and CDR2: SGHTA and FQGNSA. Trimming cost V 5 bases and J 3 bases; bases outside gene matches: 14. The CDR3 has 17 amino acids. CDR3 DNA sequence: TGTGCCAGCAGCCCTGGGTCCGCGGGAGCAGGGACAGATACGCAGTATTTT. This codes for CASSPGSAGAGTDTQYF.

This clonotype was seen more than once but under ten times. The J gene is TRBJ2-4, the V gene TRBV12-3 or TRBV12-4; D is unclear. The J call may be wrong; the DNA end is better matched by TRBJ2-7. This CDR3 contains 13 residues. CDR3 sequence (DNA): TGTGCCAGCAGTTTAGTGGCACCTTACGAGCAGTACTTC. Its translation is CASSLVAPYEQYF.

Turning to this clonotype: Being one base from a much bigger clone, this may be a read error. This chain connects TRBV20-1 to TRBJ1-2; possibly TRBD1 for D (5 bases). The germline V gene has CDR1 DFQATT and CDR2 SNEGSKA (reference sequence). The CDR3 covers 12 residues. Trimming took off 3 bases at V and 12 bases at J, with 17 bases between the two ends. The CDR3 is CSASRDRRGDTF. CDR3 bases: TGCAGTGCTAGTCGTGACAGAAGGGGCGACACCTTC.

This clonotype showed up many times. Since a much larger clone is just one base distant, this may be a read error. The CDR3 region is CASSPAGGTYNEQYF. The CDR3 DNA sequence: TGCGCCAGCAGTCCAGCGGGGGGCACCTACAATGAGCAGTACTTC. V is TRBV5-1 and J is TRBJ2-1, with TRBD2 matching 9 bases. The J call is in doubt because the DNA end fits TRBJ2-7 better. Germline lookup yields CDR1 SGHRS and CDR2 YFSETQ. The CDR3 spans 15 residues.

Many counts were recorded for this clonotype. The genes are TRBV5-1 and TRBJ1-1; no clear D. The V end lost 0 bases, the J end lost 3 bases, and 6 bases lay between the germline ends. CDR3 size: 13 residues. Germline lookup yields CDR1 SGHRS and CDR2 YFSETQ. The CDR3 spells CASSLGVDTEAFF. The CDR3 coding sequence is TGCGCCAGCAGCTTGGGGGTGGACACTGAAGCTTTCTTT. The full variable domain, completed using reference TRBV5-1 and TRBJ1-1, is KAGVTQTPRYLIKTRGQQVTLSCSPISGHRSVSWYQQTPGQGLQFLFEYFSETQRNKGNFPGRFSGRQFSNSRSEMNVSTLELGDSALYLCASSLGVDTEAFFGQGTRLTVV.

The rearrangement uses TRBV5-1 and TRBJ1-3; 7 bases fit TRBD1. Germline V gene data show CDR1 as SGHRS and CDR2 as YFSETQ. V shed 4 bases and J 1 base; nucleotides not matched to a gene: 11. This CDR3 spans 17 amino acids. CDR3 residues: CASSALGTAVSGNTIYF. CDR3 coding DNA: TGCGCCAGCAGCGCCCTCGGGACAGCTGTTTCTGGAAACACCATATATTTT.

In the case of this clonotype: A much larger clone is a single base away; this may be a read error. This rearrangement joins TRBV6-1 to TRBJ2-7; D unclear. Looked up from germline, CDR1 is MNHNS and CDR2 is SASEGT. This CDR3 spans 15 amino acids. In DNA, the CDR3 is TGTGCCAGCAGTGCGAATCGGGCGGTGGGATACGAGCGGTACTTC. It translates to CASSANRAVGYERYF.

On this clonotype: A much more abundant neighbour one base away suggests this may be a read error. The J gene is TRBJ1-2, the V gene TRBV20-1; D remains ambiguous. CDR1 is DFQATT, CDR2 SNEGSKA, per germline (reference sequence). There are 14 residues in the CDR3. Trimming shortened V by 3 bases and J by 4 bases, and 15 bases separated the two germline ends. The CDR3 loop reads CSASRPGSAYGYTF. The CDR3 DNA is TGCAGTGCTAGCCGTCCAGGAAGCGCCTATGGCTACACCTTC.